This record looks at one T cell receptor (beta chain) sequence and its context. The antigen is not known. Both 60 Vbeta primers and 13 Jbeta primers went into the PCR. Produced via immunoSEQ multiplex PCR; TCRdb's table is partial and in-frame only. Of roughly 200,000 clones detected, roughly an eighth appear once; the ten largest clones hold less than 8.5%. These data come from a study of cytomegalovirus exposure and HLA in healthy donors. About the research overall: From roughly 180 million T cells, an earlier analysis saw approximately 120 million unique TCR beta sequences. HLA-typed donors were the source of approximately 80 million unique TCRs held in an early data release. Overall study findings and caveats: Cytomegalovirus-associated status was assigned to about 180 TCR beta chains. The authors later found HLA-associated TCR beta chains more clonally expanded than equally common others.

Looked up from germline, CDR1 is MNHNS and CDR2 is SASEGT. Trimming took 8 bases from V and 3 from J, leaving 11 bases between them. CDR3 length: 14 amino acids. V and J are TRBV6-1 and TRBJ1-6; D gene unclear. The sequence came from a man aged 45-65 years in good health and CMV-seropositive. The sequenced sample was PBMCs. CDR3 in DNA: TGTGCCAGCGGTACAGCTAACTATAATTCACCCCTCCACTTT. Translation: CASGTANYNSPLHF.